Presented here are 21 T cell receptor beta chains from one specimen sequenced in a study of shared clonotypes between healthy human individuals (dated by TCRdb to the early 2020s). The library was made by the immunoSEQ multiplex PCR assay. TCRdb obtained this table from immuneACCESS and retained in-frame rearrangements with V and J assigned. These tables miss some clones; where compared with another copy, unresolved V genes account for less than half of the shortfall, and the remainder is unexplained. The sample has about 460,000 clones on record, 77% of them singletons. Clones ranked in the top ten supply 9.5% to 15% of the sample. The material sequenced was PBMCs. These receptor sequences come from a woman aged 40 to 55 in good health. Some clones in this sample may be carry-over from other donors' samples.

CDR3 sequence reads: CASNNVRNYGYTF. Here the CDR3 DNA reads TGTGCCAGTAACAATGTTAGAAACTATGGCTACACCTTC. The rearrangement links TRBV19 to TRBJ1-2; D gene ambiguous. Between the trimmed V and J ends, which lost 7 bases and 2 bases, there was a span of 11 bases. The CDR3 runs to 13 residues. Per germline, CDR1 LNHDA and CDR2 SQIVND (reference sequence).

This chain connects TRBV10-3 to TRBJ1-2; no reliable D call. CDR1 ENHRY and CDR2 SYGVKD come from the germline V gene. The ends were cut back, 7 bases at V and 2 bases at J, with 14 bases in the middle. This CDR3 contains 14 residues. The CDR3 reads CAIKATQTNYGYTF. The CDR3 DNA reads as TGTGCCATCAAGGCCACCCAGACCAACTATGGCTACACCTTC.

The chain's CDR3 is CASSEPRVSYEQYF. As DNA, the CDR3 is TGTGCCAGCAGTGAACCCAGGGTTTCCTACGAGCAGTACTTC. This rearrangement joins TRBV6-1 to TRBJ2-7, with TRBD1 as a possible D gene (5 bases). From germline, CDR1 is MNHNS and CDR2 SASEGT. The CDR3 spans 14 residues. Trimming removed 2 bases at V and 1 base at J, with 9 bases between.

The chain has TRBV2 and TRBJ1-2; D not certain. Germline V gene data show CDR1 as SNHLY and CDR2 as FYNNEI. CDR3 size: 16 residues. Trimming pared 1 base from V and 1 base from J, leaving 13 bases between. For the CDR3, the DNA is TGTGCCAGCAGTGAAGAAGGAGGAATTTATAACTATGGCTACACCTTC. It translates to CASSEEGGIYNYGYTF.

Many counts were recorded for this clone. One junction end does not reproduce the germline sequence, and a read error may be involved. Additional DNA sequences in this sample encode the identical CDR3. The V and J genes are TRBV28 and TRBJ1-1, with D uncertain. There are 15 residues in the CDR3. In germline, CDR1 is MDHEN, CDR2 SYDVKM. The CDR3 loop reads CAGSLWSRMNTEAFF. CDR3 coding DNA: TGTGCCGGCAGTTTATGGTCCAGAATGAACACTGAAGCTTTCTTT.

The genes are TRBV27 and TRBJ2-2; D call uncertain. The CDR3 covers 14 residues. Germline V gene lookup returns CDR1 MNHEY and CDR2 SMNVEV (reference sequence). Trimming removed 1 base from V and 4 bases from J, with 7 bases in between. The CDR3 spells CASSLFPATGELFF. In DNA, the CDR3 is TGTGCCAGCAGTTTATTCCCAGCCACCGGGGAGCTGTTTTTT.

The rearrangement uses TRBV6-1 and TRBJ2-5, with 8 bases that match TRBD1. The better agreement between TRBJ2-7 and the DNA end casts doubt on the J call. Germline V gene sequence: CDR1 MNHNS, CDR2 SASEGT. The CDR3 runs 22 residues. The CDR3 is CASSESGRGLRDHTSNSYEQYF. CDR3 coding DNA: TGTGCCAGCAGTGAAAGTGGCAGGGGGCTCCGGGACCACACTTCAAACTCCTACGAGCAGTACTTC.

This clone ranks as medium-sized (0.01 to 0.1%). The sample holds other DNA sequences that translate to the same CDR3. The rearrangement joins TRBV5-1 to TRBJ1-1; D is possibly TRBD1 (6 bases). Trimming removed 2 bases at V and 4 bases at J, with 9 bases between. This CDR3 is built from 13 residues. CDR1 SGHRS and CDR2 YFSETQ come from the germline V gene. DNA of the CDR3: TGCGCCAGCAGCTTTTACAGGGCCACTGAAGCTTTCTTT. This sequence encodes CASSFYRATEAFF.

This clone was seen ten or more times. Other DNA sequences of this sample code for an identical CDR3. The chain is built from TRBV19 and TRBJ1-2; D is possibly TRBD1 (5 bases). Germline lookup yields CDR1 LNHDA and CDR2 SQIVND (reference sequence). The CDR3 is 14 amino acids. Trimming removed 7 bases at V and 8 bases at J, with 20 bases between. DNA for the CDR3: TGTGCCAGTACCGCCCGAGGAGGGGATGGAGGCTACACCTTC. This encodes CASTARGGDGGYTF. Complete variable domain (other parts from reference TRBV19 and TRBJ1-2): DGGITQSPKYLFRKEGQNVTLSCEQNLNHDAMYWYRQDPGQGLRLIYYSQIVNDFQKGDIAEGYSVSREKKESFPLTVTSAQKNPTAFYLCASTARGGDGGYTFGSGTRLTVV.

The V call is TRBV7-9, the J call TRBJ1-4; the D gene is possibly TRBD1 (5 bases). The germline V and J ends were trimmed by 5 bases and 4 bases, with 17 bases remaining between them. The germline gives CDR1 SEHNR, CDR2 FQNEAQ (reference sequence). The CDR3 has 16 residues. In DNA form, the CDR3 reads TGTGCCAGCAGCCCGGGTGGAGGGACCCGTAATGAAAAACTGTTTTTT. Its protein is CASSPGGGTRNEKLFF. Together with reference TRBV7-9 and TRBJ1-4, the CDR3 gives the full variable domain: DTGVSQNPRHKITKRGQNVTFRCDPISEHNRLYWYRQTLGQGPEFLTYFQNEAQLEKSRLLSDRFSAERPKGSFSTLEIQRTEQGDSAMYLCASSPGGGTRNEKLFFGSGTQLSVL.

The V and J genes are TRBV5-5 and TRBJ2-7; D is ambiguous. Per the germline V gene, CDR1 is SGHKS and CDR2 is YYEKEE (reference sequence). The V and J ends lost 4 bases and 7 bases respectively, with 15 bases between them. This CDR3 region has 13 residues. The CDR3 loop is CASSPRQLEEQYF. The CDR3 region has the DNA TGTGCCAGCAGCCCCAGGCAGTTGGAGGAGCAGTACTTC.

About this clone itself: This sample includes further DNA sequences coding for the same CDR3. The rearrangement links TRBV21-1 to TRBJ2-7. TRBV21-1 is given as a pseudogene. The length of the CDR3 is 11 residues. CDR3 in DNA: TGTGCCAGCAGCAAAGAGGACGAGCAGTACTTC. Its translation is CASSKEDEQYF.

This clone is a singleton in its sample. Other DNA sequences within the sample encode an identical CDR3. CDR3 loop: CAWSVGGGSYEQYF. Here the CDR3 DNA reads TGTGCCTGGAGTGTTGGAGGGGGATCCTACGAGCAGTACTTC. This chain connects TRBV30 to TRBJ2-7; either TRBD1 or TRBD2 may supply D (6 bases each). This CDR3 contains 14 residues. In germline, CDR1 is GTSNPN, CDR2 SVGIG (reference sequence). Trimming removed 0 bases at V and 1 base at J, with 10 bases between.

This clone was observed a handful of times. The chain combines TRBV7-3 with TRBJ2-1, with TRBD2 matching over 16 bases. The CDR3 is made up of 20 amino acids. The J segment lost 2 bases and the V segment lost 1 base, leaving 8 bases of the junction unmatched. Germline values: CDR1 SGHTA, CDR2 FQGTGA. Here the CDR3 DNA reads TGTGCCAGCAGCTTAAGGGGACTAGCGGGAGGGCCAGAACCCTACAATGAGCAGTTCTTC. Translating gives CASSLRGLAGGPEPYNEQFF.

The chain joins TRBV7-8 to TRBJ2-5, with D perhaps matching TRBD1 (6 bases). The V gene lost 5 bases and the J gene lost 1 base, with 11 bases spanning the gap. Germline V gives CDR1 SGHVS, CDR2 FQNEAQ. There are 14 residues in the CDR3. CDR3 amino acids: CASSPTGFQETQYF. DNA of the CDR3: TGTGCCAGCAGCCCAACAGGGTTCCAAGAGACCCAGTACTTC. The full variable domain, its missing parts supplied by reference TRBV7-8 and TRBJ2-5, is GAGVSQSPRYKVAKRGQDVALRCDPISGHVSLFWYQQALGQGPEFLTYFQNEAQLDKSGLPSDRFFAERPEGSVSTLKIQRTQQEDSAVYLCASSPTGFQETQYFGPGTRLLVL.

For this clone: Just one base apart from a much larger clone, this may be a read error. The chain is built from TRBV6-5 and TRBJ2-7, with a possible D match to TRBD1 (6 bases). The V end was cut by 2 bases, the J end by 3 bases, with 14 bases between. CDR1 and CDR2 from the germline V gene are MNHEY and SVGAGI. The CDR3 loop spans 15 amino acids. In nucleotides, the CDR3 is TGTGCCAGCAGTTACGGCAGGGGTTCTCTCTACGAGCAGTACTTC. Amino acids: CASSYGRGSLYEQYF.

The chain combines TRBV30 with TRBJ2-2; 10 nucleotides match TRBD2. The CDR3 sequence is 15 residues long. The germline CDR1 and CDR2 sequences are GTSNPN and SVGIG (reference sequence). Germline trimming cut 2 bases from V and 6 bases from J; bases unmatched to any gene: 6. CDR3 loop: CAWSSGRVDAGELFF. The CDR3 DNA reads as TGTGCCTGGAGTAGCGGGAGGGTGGATGCCGGGGAGCTGTTTTTT.

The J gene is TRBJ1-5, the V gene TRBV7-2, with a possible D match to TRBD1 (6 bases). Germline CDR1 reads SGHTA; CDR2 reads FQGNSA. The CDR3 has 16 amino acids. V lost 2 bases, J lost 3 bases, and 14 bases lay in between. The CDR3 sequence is CASSLWGQANNQPQHF. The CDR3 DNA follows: TGTGCCAGCAGCTTATGGGGGCAGGCGAACAATCAGCCCCAGCATTTT.

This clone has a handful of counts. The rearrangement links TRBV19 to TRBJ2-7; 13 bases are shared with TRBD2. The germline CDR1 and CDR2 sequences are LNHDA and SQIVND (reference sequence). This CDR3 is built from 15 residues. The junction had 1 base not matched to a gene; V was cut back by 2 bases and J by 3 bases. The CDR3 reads CASSIRTSGSYEQYF. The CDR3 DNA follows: TGTGCCAGTAGTATACGGACTAGCGGGAGCTACGAGCAGTACTTC.

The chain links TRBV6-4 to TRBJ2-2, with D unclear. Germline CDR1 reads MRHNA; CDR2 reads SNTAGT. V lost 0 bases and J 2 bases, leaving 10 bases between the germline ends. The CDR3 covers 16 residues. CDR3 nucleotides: TGTGCCAGCAGTGACTCGTTCGCCCGTAACACCGGGGAGCTGTTTTTT. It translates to CASSDSFARNTGELFF.

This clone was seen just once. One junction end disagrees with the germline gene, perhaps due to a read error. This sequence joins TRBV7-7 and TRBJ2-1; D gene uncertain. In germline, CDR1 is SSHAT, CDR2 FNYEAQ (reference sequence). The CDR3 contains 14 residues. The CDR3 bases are TGTGCTAGCAGCTTAGACGACTCCTACAATGAGCAGTTCTTC. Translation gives CASSLDDSYNEQFF.